The TCR beta chain described here comes from a study of OX40 agonist ivuxolimab in advanced cancers. On the study more broadly: Three partial responders included one hepatocellular carcinoma patient and two cutaneous melanoma patients. General observations from the study: Certain nonresponding patients likewise had low normalized T-cell clonal expansion. With doses of 0.1 to 3.0 mg/kg, CD4+ and CD8+ blood T cells had undergone clonal expansion by week 6. Among the lowest peripheral clonal expansion occurred in 0.1-3.0 mg/kg partial responders.

CDR3 size: 15 residues. Germline values: CDR1 SGHDT, CDR2 YYEEEE. V dropped 3 bases and J dropped 3; count of bases not matched to a gene: 6. Sequenced by immunoSEQ multiplex PCR; TCRdb stores in-frame clones only, minus some. This table has around 71,000 clones, about 85% appearing once. This clone was counted between two and nine times. No antigen is known for it. This rearrangement joins TRBV5-6 to TRBJ2-1; 7 bases map to TRBD1. The source material was CD4+ or CD8+ T cells sorted from blood, sampled in a trial of the OX40 agonist ivuxolimab. The TCR originated in an adult with an advanced solid tumor such as melanoma, head and neck, liver or kidney cancer. The DNA for the CDR3 is TGTGCCAGCAGCTCCTCTGGACAGGTCTACAATGAGCAGTTCTTC. Amino acids: CASSSSGQVYNEQFF. The whole variable domain, filled in from reference TRBV5-6 and TRBJ2-1, reads DAGVTQSPTHLIKTRGQQVTLRCSPKSGHDTVSWYQQALGQGPQFIFQYYEEEERQRGNFPDRFSGHQFPNYSSELNVNALLLGDSALYLCASSSSGQVYNEQFFGPGTRLTVL.